One and the same sample provided the 17 T cell receptor beta chains below, sequenced in a study of cytomegalovirus exposure and HLA in healthy donors. The PCR ran on 60 Vbeta and 13 Jbeta primers. Here immunoSEQ multiplex PCR was the method, and the copy in TCRdb shows in-frame clones only, minus some. The data hold about 140,000 clones, with over 60% observed a single time. Material: PBMCs. These receptors were collected from a man aged 35 to 55 in good health and CMV-seronegative.

The gene calls are TRBV7-9 and TRBJ2-1; tentative D call: TRBD2 (6 bases). This CDR3 has 16 residues. Trimming pared 6 bases from V and 9 bases from J, leaving 24 bases between. Germline V gene lookup returns CDR1 SEHNR and CDR2 FQNEAQ (reference sequence). The CDR3 DNA follows: TGTGCCAGCAGACCTCTGGGTAGCGAAAGGGGAGGTGAGCAGTTCTTC. Amino acid sequence: CASRPLGSERGGEQFF. Supplemented by reference TRBV7-9 and TRBJ2-1, the full variable domain reads DTGVSQNPRHKITKRGQNVTFRCDPISEHNRLYWYRQTLGQGPEFLTYFQNEAQLEKSRLLSDRFSAERPKGSFSTLEIQRTEQGDSAMYLCASRPLGSERGGEQFFGPGTRLTVL.

The CDR3 reads CASSLVGGGVHEQYF. Here the CDR3 DNA reads TGTGCCAGCAGCTTGGTGGGCGGGGGAGTCCACGAGCAGTACTTC. The chain combines TRBV5-6 with TRBJ2-7; TRBD2 matches 7 bases. This CDR3 comprises 15 residues. After removal of 0 bases from V and 5 bases from J, the junction contained 8 bases not matched to a gene. Germline V gene sequence: CDR1 SGHDT, CDR2 YYEEEE.

This clone was observed a few times. The V and J genes are TRBV6-5 and TRBJ2-5, with D perhaps matching TRBD1 (5 bases). The ends were cut back, 9 bases at V and 4 bases at J, with 9 bases in the middle. The CDR3 covers 11 residues. CDR1 is MNHEY and CDR2 is SVGAGI in the germline V gene. This CDR3 is CASSTGETQYF. The CDR3 DNA is TGTGCCAGTTCCACAGGAGAGACCCAGTACTTC.

The chain couples TRBV30 to TRBJ2-7; 7 bases match TRBD1. V dropped 5 bases and J dropped 6; count of bases not matched to a gene: 7. The CDR3 has 12 amino acids. The germline V gene encodes CDR1 GTSNPN and CDR2 SVGIG (reference sequence). CDR3 sequence (DNA): TGTGCCTGGGACAGGGTTATCAGCGAGCAGTACTTC. Its protein is CAWDRVISEQYF.

The chain combines TRBV6-5 with TRBJ1-2, with 9 bases lining up with TRBD1. The CDR3 consists of 13 residues. Germline values: CDR1 MNHEY, CDR2 SVGAGI. Germline trimming cut 10 bases from V and 4 bases from J; bases unmatched to any gene: 7. The CDR3, as DNA: TGTGCCACTCACTCGGACAGGGGCTATGGCTACACCTTC. Encoded protein: CATHSDRGYGYTF.

The rearrangement links TRBV30 to TRBJ2-2, with a weak D call TRBD2 (5 bases). This CDR3 has 16 residues. Germline CDR1 GTSNPN, CDR2 SVGIG (reference sequence). V lost 7 bases to trimming and J lost 0 bases, with 18 bases between them. The CDR3 is CAFSRGPAANTGELFF. DNA for the CDR3: TGTGCCTTTTCCCGCGGACCAGCGGCGAACACCGGGGAGCTGTTTTTT.

Only one count was recorded for this clone. The V and J genes are TRBV5-6 and TRBJ1-2; 7 positions match TRBD1. The J segment lost 4 bases and the V segment lost 2 bases, leaving 5 bases of the junction unmatched. The CDR3 runs 14 residues. From germline, CDR1 is SGHDT and CDR2 YYEEEE. CDR3 in DNA: TGTGCCAGCAGCTTAAACAGGGGAGGCTATGGCTACACCTTC. Its protein product is CASSLNRGGYGYTF.

V gene TRBV13 combines with J gene TRBJ1-3; D might be TRBD1 (5 bases). The CDR3 loop spans 15 amino acids. V shed 2 bases and J shed 2 bases, with 10 bases lying between them. CDR1 PRHDT and CDR2 FYEKMQ come from the germline V gene (reference sequence). Here the CDR3 reads CASSLQSRAGNTIYF. The CDR3 DNA sequence: TGTGCCAGCAGCTTACAGTCCAGGGCTGGAAACACCATATATTTT. The full variable domain, in which reference TRBV13 and TRBJ1-3 provide the parts outside the CDR3, is AAGVIQSPRHLIKEKRETATLKCYPIPRHDTVYWYQQGPGQDPQFLISFYEKMQSDKGSIPDRFSAQQFSDYHSELNMSSLELGDSALYFCASSLQSRAGNTIYFGEGSWLTVV.

This clone came up a few times. This chain joins TRBV7-9 and TRBJ1-1; 8 bases are a match to TRBD1. J lost 1 base, V lost 8 bases, and 3 bases had no gene match. The CDR3 has 13 amino acids. Germline V gives CDR1 SEHNR, CDR2 FQNEAQ (reference sequence). CDR3 coding DNA: TGTGCCAGCTCGACAGGGGAGAACACTGAAGCTTTCTTT. The encoded protein is CASSTGENTEAFF. Looking up the rest from reference TRBV7-9 and TRBJ1-1 gives the full variable domain: DTGVSQNPRHKITKRGQNVTFRCDPISEHNRLYWYRQTLGQGPEFLTYFQNEAQLEKSRLLSDRFSAERPKGSFSTLEIQRTEQGDSAMYLCASSTGENTEAFFGQGTRLTVV.

This clone was seen more than once but under ten times. The chain combines TRBV5-1 with TRBJ2-1; perhaps TRBD1 as D (6 bases). This CDR3 contains 15 residues. Germline values: CDR1 SGHRS, CDR2 YFSETQ. The V and J ends lost 0 bases and 2 bases respectively, with 9 bases between them. CDR3 in amino acids: CASSLEDSTYNEQFF. CDR3 DNA: TGCGCCAGCAGCTTGGAGGACAGCACCTACAATGAGCAGTTCTTC. Full variable domain (remainder filled in from reference TRBV5-1 and TRBJ2-1): KAGVTQTPRYLIKTRGQQVTLSCSPISGHRSVSWYQQTPGQGLQFLFEYFSETQRNKGNFPGRFSGRQFSNSRSEMNVSTLELGDSALYLCASSLEDSTYNEQFFGPGTRLTVL.

V gene TRBV7-2 combines with J gene TRBJ1-5; 8 bases fit TRBD1. The J segment lost 5 bases and the V segment lost 1 base, leaving 4 bases of the junction unmatched. Germline V gene sequence: CDR1 SGHTA, CDR2 FQGNSA. The CDR3 contains 15 residues. In DNA form, the CDR3 reads TGTGCCAGCAGCTTAGTGAGGGACAGGTATCAGCCCCAGCATTTT. This gives the protein CASSLVRDRYQPQHF.

A single count supports this clone. The rearrangement uses TRBV4-1 and TRBJ1-2; 7 positions match TRBD1. CDR3 length: 15 amino acids. The germline V gene has CDR1 MGHRA and CDR2 YSYEKL. The ends lost 3 bases at V and 0 bases at J; junction bases unmatched: 4. Written as DNA, the CDR3 is TGCGCCAGCAGCCAGATAGACAGGGCTAACTATGGCTACACCTTC. This translates into CASSQIDRANYGYTF.

This clone was seen only once. This rearrangement joins TRBV28 to TRBJ2-1, with 8 nucleotides matching TRBD2. The CDR3 is made up of 15 amino acids. CDR1 MDHEN and CDR2 SYDVKM come from the germline V gene. Trimming cost V 5 bases and J 0 bases; bases outside gene matches: 3. CDR3 sequence (DNA): TGTGCCAGCAGTGCCAGCGGGGGCTCCTACAATGAGCAGTTCTTC. Its protein product is CASSASGGSYNEQFF.

The V call is TRBV5-8, the J call TRBJ2-2; D remains ambiguous. The V and J ends lost 4 bases and 7 bases respectively, with 8 bases between them. Germline values: CDR1 SGHTS, CDR2 YDEGEE. The CDR3 runs to 12 residues. The CDR3 protein is CASSLHGGELFF. The DNA of the CDR3 is TGTGCCAGCAGCCTTCACGGCGGGGAGCTGTTTTTT. Supplemented by reference TRBV5-8 and TRBJ2-2, the full variable domain reads EAGVTQSPTHLIKTRGQQATLRCSPISGHTSVYWYQQALGLGLQFLLWYDEGEERNRGNFPPRFSGRQFPNYSSELNVNALELEDSALYLCASSLHGGELFFGEGSRLTVL.

The J gene is TRBJ1-5, the V gene TRBV28, with D maybe TRBD1 (5 bases). The CDR3 length is 15 residues. In germline, CDR1 is MDHEN, CDR2 SYDVKM. The ends were cut back, 5 bases at V and 6 bases at J, with 17 bases in the middle. The CDR3 bases are TGTGCCAGCAGTCCGGGGGGGATTTCGGGTCAGCCCCAGCATTTT. Translation gives CASSPGGISGQPQHF. Drawing the rest from reference TRBV28 and TRBJ1-5, the complete variable domain is DVKVTQSSRYLVKRTGEKVFLECVQDMDHENMFWYRQDPGLGLRLIYFSYDVKMKEKGDIPEGYSVSREKKERFSLILESASTNQTSMYLCASSPGGISGQPQHFGDGTRLSIL.

This rearrangement joins TRBV10-3 to TRBJ2-5; 11 nucleotides match TRBD2. Unmatched junction bases numbered 4, after V lost 8 bases and J lost 5 bases. CDR1 is ENHRY and CDR2 is SYGVKD in the germline V gene. There are 13 residues in the CDR3. CDR3 nucleotide sequence: TGTGCCATCGCTAGCGGGAGGTGGGAGACCCAGTACTTC. Amino acids: CAIASGRWETQYF.

V and J are TRBV21-1 and TRBJ2-5; the tabulated D call, TRBD2, remains unverified against the DNA. TRBV21-1 is flagged as a pseudogene. The CDR3 has 15 residues. CDR3 nucleotide sequence: TGTGCCAGCAGCAAAGCGCGGGGGCACCAAGAGACCCAGTACTTC. This sequence encodes CASSKARGHQETQYF.